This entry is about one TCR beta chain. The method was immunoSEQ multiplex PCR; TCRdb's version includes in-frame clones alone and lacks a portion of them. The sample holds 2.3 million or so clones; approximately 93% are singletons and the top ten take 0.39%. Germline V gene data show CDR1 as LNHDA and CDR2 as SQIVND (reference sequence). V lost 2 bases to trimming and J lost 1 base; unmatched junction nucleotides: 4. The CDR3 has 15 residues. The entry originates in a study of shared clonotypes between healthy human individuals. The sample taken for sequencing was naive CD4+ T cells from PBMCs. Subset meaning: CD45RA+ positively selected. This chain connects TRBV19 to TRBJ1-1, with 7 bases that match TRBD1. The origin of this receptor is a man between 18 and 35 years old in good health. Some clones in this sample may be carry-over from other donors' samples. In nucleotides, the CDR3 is TGTGCCAGTAGTATAACAGGGGCTACGAACACTGAAGCTTTCTTT. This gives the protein CASSITGATNTEAFF.